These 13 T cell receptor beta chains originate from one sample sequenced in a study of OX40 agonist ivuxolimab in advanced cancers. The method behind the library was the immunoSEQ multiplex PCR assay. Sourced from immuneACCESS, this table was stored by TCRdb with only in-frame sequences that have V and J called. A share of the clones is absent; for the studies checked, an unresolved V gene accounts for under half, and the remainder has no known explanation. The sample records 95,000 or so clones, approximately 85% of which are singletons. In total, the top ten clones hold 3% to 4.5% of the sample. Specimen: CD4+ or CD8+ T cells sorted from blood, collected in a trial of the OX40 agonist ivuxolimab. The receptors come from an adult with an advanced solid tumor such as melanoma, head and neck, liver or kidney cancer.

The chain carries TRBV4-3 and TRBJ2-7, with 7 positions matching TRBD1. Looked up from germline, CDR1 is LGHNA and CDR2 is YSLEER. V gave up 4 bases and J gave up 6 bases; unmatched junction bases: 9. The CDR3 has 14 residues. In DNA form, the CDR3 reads TGCGCCAGCAGCCTCGGGCCACAGGGGAGCGAGCAGTACTTC. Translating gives CASSLGPQGSEQYF.

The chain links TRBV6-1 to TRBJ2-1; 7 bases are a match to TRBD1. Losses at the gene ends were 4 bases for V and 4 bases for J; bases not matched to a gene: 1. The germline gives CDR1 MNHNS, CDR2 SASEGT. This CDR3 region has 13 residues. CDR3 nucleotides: TGTGCCAGCAGTGGGGGACAGTACAATGAGCAGTTCTTC. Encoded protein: CASSGGQYNEQFF.

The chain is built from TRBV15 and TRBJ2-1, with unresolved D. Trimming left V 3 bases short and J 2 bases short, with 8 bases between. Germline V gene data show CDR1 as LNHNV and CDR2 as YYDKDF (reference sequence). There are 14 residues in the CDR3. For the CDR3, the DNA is TGTGCCACCAGCAGGGCCGGAACCTACAATGAGCAGTTCTTC. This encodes CATSRAGTYNEQFF. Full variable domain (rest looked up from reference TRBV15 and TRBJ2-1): DAMVIQNPRYQVTQFGKPVTLSCSQTLNHNVMYWYQQKSSQAPKLLFHYYDKDFNNEADTPDNFQSRRPNTSFCFLDIRSPGLGDTAMYLCATSRAGTYNEQFFGPGTRLTVL.

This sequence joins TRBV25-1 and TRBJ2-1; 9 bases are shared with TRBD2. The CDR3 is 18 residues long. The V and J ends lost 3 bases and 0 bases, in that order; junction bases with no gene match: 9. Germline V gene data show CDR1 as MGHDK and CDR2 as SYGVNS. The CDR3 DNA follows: TGTGCCAGCAGTGACGCAAAAATAGCGGGAGCCTCCTACAATGAGCAGTTCTTC. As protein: CASSDAKIAGASYNEQFF.

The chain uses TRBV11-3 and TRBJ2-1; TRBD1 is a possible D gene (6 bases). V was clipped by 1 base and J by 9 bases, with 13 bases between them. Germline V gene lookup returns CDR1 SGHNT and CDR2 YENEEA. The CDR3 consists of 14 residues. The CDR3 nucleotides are TGTGCCAGCAGCTTAGGGACAGTACGCGGTGAGCAGTTCTTC. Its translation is CASSLGTVRGEQFF.

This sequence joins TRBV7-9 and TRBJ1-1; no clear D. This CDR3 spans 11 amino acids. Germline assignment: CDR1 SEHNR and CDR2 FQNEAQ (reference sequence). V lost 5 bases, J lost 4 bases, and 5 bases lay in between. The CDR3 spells CASSPVTEAFF. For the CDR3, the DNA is TGTGCCAGCAGCCCCGTCACTGAAGCTTTCTTT.

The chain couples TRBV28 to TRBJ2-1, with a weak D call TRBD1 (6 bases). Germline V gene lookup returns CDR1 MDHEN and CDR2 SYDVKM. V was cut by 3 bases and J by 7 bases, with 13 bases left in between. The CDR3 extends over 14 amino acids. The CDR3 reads CASSFMDRPNEQFF. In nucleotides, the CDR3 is TGTGCCAGCAGTTTTATGGACAGACCAAATGAGCAGTTCTTC.

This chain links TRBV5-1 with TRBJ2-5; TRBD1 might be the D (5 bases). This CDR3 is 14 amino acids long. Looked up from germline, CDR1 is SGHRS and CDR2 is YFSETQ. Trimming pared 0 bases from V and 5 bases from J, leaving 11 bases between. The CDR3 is CASSLAQGTETQYF. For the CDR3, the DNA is TGCGCCAGCAGCTTGGCTCAGGGTACGGAGACCCAGTACTTC.

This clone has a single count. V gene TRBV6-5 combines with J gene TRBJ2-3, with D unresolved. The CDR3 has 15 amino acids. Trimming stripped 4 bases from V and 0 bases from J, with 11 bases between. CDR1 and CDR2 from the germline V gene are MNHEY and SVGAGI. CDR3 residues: CASSWGRVSTDTQYF. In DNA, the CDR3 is TGTGCCAGCAGTTGGGGTCGGGTTAGCACAGATACGCAGTATTTT.

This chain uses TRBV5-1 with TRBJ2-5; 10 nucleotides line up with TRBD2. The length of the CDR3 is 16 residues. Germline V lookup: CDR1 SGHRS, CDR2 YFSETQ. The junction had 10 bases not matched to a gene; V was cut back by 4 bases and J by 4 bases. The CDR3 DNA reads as TGCGCCAGCAGCCCTAGCGGGGGTACCTTGGGAGAGACCCAGTACTTC. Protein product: CASSPSGGTLGETQYF.

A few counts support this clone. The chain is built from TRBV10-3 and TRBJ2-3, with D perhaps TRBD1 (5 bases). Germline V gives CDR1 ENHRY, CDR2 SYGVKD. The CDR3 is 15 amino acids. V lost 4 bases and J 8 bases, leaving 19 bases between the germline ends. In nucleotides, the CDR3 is TGTGCCATCAGTGGCGGAACGTCAGGGTCTGGTACGCAGTATTTT. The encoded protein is CAISGGTSGSGTQYF.

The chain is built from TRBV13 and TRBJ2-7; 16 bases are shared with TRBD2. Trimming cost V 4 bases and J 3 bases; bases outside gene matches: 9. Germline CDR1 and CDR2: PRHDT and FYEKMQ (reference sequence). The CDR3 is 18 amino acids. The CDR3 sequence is CASSCQWGLAGGGYEQYF. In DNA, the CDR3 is TGTGCCAGCAGCTGCCAGTGGGGACTAGCGGGAGGGGGCTACGAGCAGTACTTC.

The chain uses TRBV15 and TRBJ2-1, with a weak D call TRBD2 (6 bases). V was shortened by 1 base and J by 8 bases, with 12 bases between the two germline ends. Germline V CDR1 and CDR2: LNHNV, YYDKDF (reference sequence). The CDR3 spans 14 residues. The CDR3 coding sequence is TGTGCCACCAGCAGAGCGGGGGTTACCGATGAGCAGTTCTTC. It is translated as CATSRAGVTDEQFF. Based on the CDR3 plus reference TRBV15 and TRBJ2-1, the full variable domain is DAMVIQNPRYQVTQFGKPVTLSCSQTLNHNVMYWYQQKSSQAPKLLFHYYDKDFNNEADTPDNFQSRRPNTSFCFLDIRSPGLGDTAMYLCATSRAGVTDEQFFGPGTRLTVL.